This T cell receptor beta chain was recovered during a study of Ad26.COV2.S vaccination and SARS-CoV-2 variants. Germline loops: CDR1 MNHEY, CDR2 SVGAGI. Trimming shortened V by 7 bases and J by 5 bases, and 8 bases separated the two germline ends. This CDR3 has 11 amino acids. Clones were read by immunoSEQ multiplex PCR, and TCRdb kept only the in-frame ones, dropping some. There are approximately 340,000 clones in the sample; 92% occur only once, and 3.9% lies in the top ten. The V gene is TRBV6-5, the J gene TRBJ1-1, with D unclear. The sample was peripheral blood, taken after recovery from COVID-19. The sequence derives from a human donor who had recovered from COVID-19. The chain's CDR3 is CASNGGTEAFF. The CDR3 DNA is TGTGCCAGCAATGGCGGTACTGAAGCTTTCTTT.